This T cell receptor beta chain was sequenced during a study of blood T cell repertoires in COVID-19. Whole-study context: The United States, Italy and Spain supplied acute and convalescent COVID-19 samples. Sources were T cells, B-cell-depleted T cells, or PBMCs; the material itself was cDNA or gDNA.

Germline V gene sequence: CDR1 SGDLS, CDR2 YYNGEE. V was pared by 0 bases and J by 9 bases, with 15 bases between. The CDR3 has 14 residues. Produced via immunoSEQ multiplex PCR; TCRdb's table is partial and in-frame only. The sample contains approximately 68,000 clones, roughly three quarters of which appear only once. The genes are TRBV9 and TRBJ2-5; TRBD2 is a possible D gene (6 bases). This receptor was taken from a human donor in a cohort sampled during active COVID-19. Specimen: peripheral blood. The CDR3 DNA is TGTGCCAGCAGCGTAGGAGGCGGGACGGGGGCCCAGTACTTC. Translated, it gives CASSVGGGTGAQYF.